Following are 23 T cell receptor beta chains from one sample sequenced in a study of T cells expressing NK-cell markers. Each CDR3 protein gets one entry in TCRdb, which reprocessed the 5' RACE reads and gives no DNA. This sample's clone table lists roughly 170,000 distinct CDR3 sequences. The sample comprised blood T cells: a sorted CD56 or NKG2C T cell subset, CD4+ or CD8+ T cells, or bulk PBMC T cells (not recorded which). The receptors originated from a woman between 18 and 70 years old in good health.

This rearrangement joins TRBV27 to TRBJ1-2; the D call from TCRdb, TRBD1, cannot be confirmed without DNA. The CDR3 runs to 14 residues. In germline, CDR1 is MNHEY, CDR2 SMNVEV (reference sequence). The CDR3 region is CASSSAGGRYGYTF.

The chain has TRBV3-1 and TRBJ1-1; TCRdb's D call, TRBD1, is unchecked because there is no DNA. Germline V CDR1 and CDR2: LGHDT, YNNKEL (reference sequence). This CDR3 contains 13 residues. CDR3 sequence: CASSPRGAHKAFF.

This chain connects TRBV20-1 to TRBJ2-7; the D gene TCRdb calls, TRBD1, cannot be checked with no DNA. Germline values: CDR1 DFQATT, CDR2 SNEGSKA (reference sequence). The length of the CDR3 is 15 residues. CDR3 loop: CSARDWGRGSDEQYF.

V usage is TRBV19 and J usage is TRBJ2-7; there is no DNA to check the TCRdb D call of TRBD1. Germline-derived CDR1 and CDR2 are LNHDA and SQIVND (reference sequence). The CDR3 contains 15 residues. The CDR3 spells CASSVRAVGSYEQYF.

The chain joins TRBV5-1 to TRBJ2-7; the D call from TCRdb, TRBD2, cannot be confirmed without DNA. The CDR3 loop spans 16 amino acids. Germline loops: CDR1 SGHRS, CDR2 YFSETQ. The CDR3 sequence is CASSLQTSGNSYEQYF.

V gene TRBV20-1 combines with J gene TRBJ2-3; TCRdb outputs TRBD1, but without DNA this stays unchecked. This CDR3 spans 16 amino acids. Germline-derived CDR1 and CDR2 are DFQATT and SNEGSKA (reference sequence). This chain's CDR3 is CSARARNRFLTDTQYF.

The V call is TRBV18, the J call TRBJ1-1. The CDR3 totals 13 residues. CDR1 KGHSH and CDR2 LQKENI come from the germline V gene. This CDR3 is CASSPGENTEAFF.

The gene calls are TRBV20-1 and TRBJ2-5; TCRdb's D call, TRBD2, is unchecked because there is no DNA. The CDR3 sequence is 11 residues long. The V gene's germline CDR1 is DFQATT and CDR2 SNEGSKA (reference sequence). The CDR3 here is CSGEGVKTQYF.

The genes are TRBV27 and TRBJ2-5. The CDR3 consists of 15 residues. Germline V gene data show CDR1 as MNHEY and CDR2 as SMNVEV (reference sequence). CDR3 sequence: CASSPVKGVQETQYF.

V is TRBV5-8 and J is TRBJ2-3; the TCRdb D gene call, TRBD2, has no DNA to confirm it. The CDR3 covers 15 residues. Germline CDR1 SGHTS, CDR2 YDEGEE. The CDR3: CASSLSKAGVDTQYF.

The chain links TRBV5-1 to TRBJ2-2; TCRdb calls TRBD1, which cannot be checked without DNA. Per germline, CDR1 SGHRS and CDR2 YFSETQ. The length of the CDR3 is 14 residues. CDR3 loop: CASTAQPNTGELFF.

The rearrangement uses TRBV19 and TRBJ1-4. This CDR3 is built from 16 residues. The germline V gene encodes CDR1 LNHDA and CDR2 SQIVND (reference sequence). The CDR3 sequence: CASSRGRLATNEKLFF.

The V gene is TRBV7-6, the J gene TRBJ1-1. The germline CDR1 and CDR2 sequences are SGHVS and FNYEAQ. This CDR3 comprises 13 residues. CDR3 protein: CASSRLANTEAFF.

The chain recombines TRBV4-2 with TRBJ2-5; TCRdb reports TRBD1, a call that lacks DNA to check it against. Germline assignment: CDR1 LGHNA and CDR2 YNFKEQ. The CDR3 loop spans 15 amino acids. CDR3 protein: CASSPGTVSQETQYF.

This chain connects TRBV5-1 to TRBJ1-4; there is no DNA to check the TCRdb D call of TRBD1. Germline lookup yields CDR1 SGHRS and CDR2 YFSETQ. CDR3 length equals 15 residues. CDR3 in amino acids: CASSFGDREGLGLFF.

CDR3 sequence reads: CSVWYTGAEAFF. The rearrangement joins TRBV29-1 to TRBJ1-1; TCRdb proposes TRBD1, but this gene call is untestable without DNA. Germline CDR1 is SQVTM and CDR2 is ANQGSEA. The CDR3 is 12 amino acids. Complete variable domain (other parts from reference TRBV29-1 and TRBJ1-1): SAVISQKPSRDICQRGTSLTIQCQVDSQVTMMFWYRQQPGQSLTLIATANQGSEATYESGFVIDKFPISRPNLTFSTLTVSNMSPEDSSIYLCSVWYTGAEAFFGQGTRLTVV.

The V and J genes are TRBV20-1 and TRBJ2-5. CDR1 and CDR2 from the germline V gene are DFQATT and SNEGSKA (reference sequence). The CDR3 is 15 amino acids. Here the CDR3 reads CSARDTSGSRQTQYF.

The V gene is TRBV20-1, the J gene TRBJ1-6; the D call of TRBD1 rests on TCRdb alone, since no DNA is present to check it. This CDR3 region has 15 residues. Germline V lookup: CDR1 DFQATT, CDR2 SNEGSKA (reference sequence). CDR3 residues: CSARAFDRGGSPLHF.

The genes are TRBV12-3 or TRBV12-4 and TRBJ2-1; TCRdb gives TRBD1 as the D gene, but with no DNA this cannot be confirmed. The CDR3 has 12 residues. This CDR3 is CASSPGRPEQFF.

The chain employs TRBV20-1 and TRBJ2-7; TCRdb calls TRBD2, which cannot be checked without DNA. The germline CDR1 and CDR2 sequences are DFQATT and SNEGSKA (reference sequence). The CDR3 is 14 amino acids. CDR3 region: CSASVLAGYYEQYF.

V usage is TRBV7-6 and J usage is TRBJ2-7; TCRdb's D call of TRBD2 is untestable without DNA. Germline-derived CDR1 and CDR2 are SGHVS and FNYEAQ. The CDR3 extends over 15 amino acids. CDR3 loop: CASSPQAGVSYEQYF.

This chain links TRBV3-1 with TRBJ2-1; TCRdb's D gene call, TRBD2, goes unchecked for lack of DNA. The CDR3 has 12 residues. CDR1 and CDR2 from the germline V gene are LGHDT and YNNKEL (reference sequence). The CDR3 region is CASSQIAGEPFF.

The chain has TRBV3-1 and TRBJ2-7. There are 11 residues in the CDR3. Germline CDR1 reads LGHDT; CDR2 reads YNNKEL (reference sequence). CDR3 residues: CASSGIYEQYF.